A single sample is the source of the 32 T cell receptor beta chains below, sequenced in a study of T cell responses to AZD1222 COVID-19 vaccine. This table comes from immunoSEQ multiplex PCR, and its TCRdb copy is limited to in-frame clones, with some not included. This repertoire shows 80,000 to 90,000 clones, approximately 89% found once; its top ten account for roughly 5.6%. The starting material was peripheral blood, obtained on day 0 of MenACWY control vaccination. The receptors derive from an adult in good health.

V usage is TRBV27 and J usage is TRBJ2-3; D tentatively fits TRBD1 or TRBD2 (5 bases each). V was shortened by 2 bases and J by 7 bases, with 25 bases between the two germline ends. Germline CDR1 reads MNHEY; CDR2 reads SMNVEV (reference sequence). There are 18 residues in the CDR3. CDR3 coding DNA: TGTGCCAGCAGTTTAACGATGGTAACCGGGACCTCCCCTAATACGCAGTATTTT. Residues: CASSLTMVTGTSPNTQYF.

V gene TRBV11-2 combines with J gene TRBJ2-1; D possibly corresponds to TRBD2 (6 bases). CDR3 length equals 16 residues. CDR1 and CDR2 (germline): SGHAT, FQNNGV. V shed 1 base and J shed 0 bases, with 10 bases lying between them. The chain's CDR3 is CASSLGVGLSYNEQFF. For the CDR3, the DNA is TGTGCCAGCAGCTTAGGGGTGGGACTCTCCTACAATGAGCAGTTCTTC.

The chain joins TRBV7-2 to TRBJ2-2; 8 nucleotides match TRBD2. The CDR3 is made up of 16 amino acids. V lost 5 bases, J lost 2 bases, and 7 bases stayed unmatched. Germline assignment: CDR1 SGHTA and CDR2 FQGNSA. CDR3 amino acids: CASSPRGGPNTGELFF. CDR3 coding DNA: TGTGCCAGCAGCCCTCGGGGGGGGCCCAACACCGGGGAGCTGTTTTTT.

The sample holds one count of this clone. The chain couples TRBV10-3 to TRBJ1-1; 7 positions match TRBD1. Looked up from germline, CDR1 is ENHRY and CDR2 is SYGVKD. V was clipped by 3 bases and J by 4 bases; unmatched bases: 8. The CDR3 length is 15 residues. The CDR3 region has the DNA TGTGCCATCAGTGATCCGGGACAGTCGCCCACTGAAGCTTTCTTT. Translated, it gives CAISDPGQSPTEAFF.

This rearrangement joins TRBV6-5 to TRBJ2-4; 9 bases align to TRBD1. The V gene end was trimmed by 6 bases and the J gene end by 9 bases; junction bases not matched to a gene: 9. From germline, CDR1 is MNHEY and CDR2 SVGAGI. There are 14 residues in the CDR3. In DNA form, the CDR3 reads TGTGCCAGCAGCGCAACAGGGGGCTTAAGCATTCAGTACTTC. It translates to CASSATGGLSIQYF.

On this clone itself: The junction does not match germline at one end; this may be a read error. This chain uses TRBV3-1 (or the pseudogene TRBV3-2) with TRBJ2-7, with 10 nucleotides matching TRBD1. This CDR3 is 15 amino acids long. Germline-derived CDR1 and CDR2 are LGHDT and YNNKEL (reference sequence). In DNA, the CDR3 is TGTGCCAGCAGCCAACGGACAGGGGGGACGCGGCATACGGACTTC. This translates into CASSQRTGGTRHTDF.

This sequence joins TRBV5-1 and TRBJ2-3, with TRBD2 matching 8 bases. V trimming: 5 bases; J trimming: 1 base; junction bases outside the gene matches: 6. The CDR3 has 15 residues. Germline V CDR1 and CDR2: SGHRS, YFSETQ. CDR3 in amino acids: CASRTAGGGTDTQYF. CDR3 coding DNA: TGCGCCAGCAGAACCGCGGGGGGCGGCACAGATACGCAGTATTTT.

The chain carries TRBV2 and TRBJ2-3; the D is unclear. The CDR3 is 12 residues long. Germline V gene lookup returns CDR1 SNHLY and CDR2 FYNNEI. The germline V and J ends were trimmed by 6 bases and 4 bases, with 8 bases remaining between them. The CDR3: CASRLDADTQYF. CDR3 sequence (DNA): TGTGCCAGCAGATTAGATGCAGATACGCAGTATTTT.

The chain has TRBV3-1 (or the pseudogene TRBV3-2) and TRBJ2-7; a possible D gene is TRBD2 (6 bases). The germline V gene encodes CDR1 LGHDT and CDR2 YNNKEL (reference sequence). This CDR3 comprises 15 residues. Trimming pared 4 bases from V and 3 bases from J, leaving 16 bases between. CDR3 DNA: TGTGCCAGCAGCCGAGGAGCGGGTGGGGGCTACGAGCAGTACTTC. This sequence encodes CASSRGAGGGYEQYF.

The rearrangement joins TRBV4-2 to TRBJ1-1, with D maybe TRBD1 (6 bases). CDR1 and CDR2 from the germline V gene are LGHNA and YNFKEQ. CDR3 length: 14 residues. Trimming cost V 0 bases and J 5 bases, with 10 bases left between them. Here the CDR3 DNA reads TGTGCCAGCAGCCAAGATTCAGGACAGACTGAAGCTTTCTTT. The encoded protein is CASSQDSGQTEAFF.

The chain links TRBV6-5 to TRBJ1-1, with D maybe TRBD1 (6 bases). Germline CDR1 MNHEY, CDR2 SVGAGI. CDR3 length: 14 residues. V gave up 0 bases and J gave up 3 bases, with 8 bases separating them. CDR3 sequence reads: CASSYSKGDTEAFF. Here the CDR3 DNA reads TGTGCCAGCAGTTACTCGAAGGGGGACACTGAAGCTTTCTTT.

The chain employs TRBV7-2 and TRBJ1-2; 7 positions agree with TRBD1. There are 14 residues in the CDR3. Germline CDR1 and CDR2: SGHTA and FQGNSA. V trimming: 5 bases; J trimming: 8 bases; junction bases outside the gene matches: 11. The CDR3 coding sequence is TGTGCCAGCAGCCCCGGACAGGCTTCTATGGGCTACACCTTC. It is translated as CASSPGQASMGYTF.

The chain uses TRBV20-1 and TRBJ1-4; D unresolved. The CDR3 has 11 residues. CDR1 DFQATT and CDR2 SNEGSKA come from the germline V gene (reference sequence). CDR3 residues: CSASPNEKLFF. As DNA, the CDR3 is TGCAGCGCGAGCCCTAATGAAAAACTGTTTTTT.

The gene calls are TRBV15 and TRBJ2-2; D is tentatively TRBD1 or TRBD2 (5 bases each). Germline lookup yields CDR1 LNHNV and CDR2 YYDKDF (reference sequence). V lost 0 bases, J lost 5 bases, and 16 bases lay in between. The CDR3 is made up of 17 amino acids. CDR3 sequence: CATSRDLLAGSTGELFF. The CDR3 region has the DNA TGTGCCACCAGCAGAGATCTTTTGGCAGGGAGTACCGGGGAGCTGTTTTTT.

This clone was picked up one time. This rearrangement joins TRBV19 to TRBJ1-5; possibly TRBD1 for D (6 bases). Per the germline V gene, CDR1 is LNHDA and CDR2 is SQIVND (reference sequence). CDR3 length: 16 amino acids. V dropped 7 bases and J dropped 4 bases, with 20 bases sitting between them. The CDR3 DNA reads as TGTGCCAGTAACCCGCCTCCACAGGGTTGGAATCAGCCCCAGCATTTT. Translated: CASNPPPQGWNQPQHF. Variable domain in full (rest from reference TRBV19 and TRBJ1-5): DGGITQSPKYLFRKEGQNVTLSCEQNLNHDAMYWYRQDPGQGLRLIYYSQIVNDFQKGDIAEGYSVSREKKESFPLTVTSAQKNPTAFYLCASNPPPQGWNQPQHFGDGTRLSIL.

The J gene is TRBJ1-4, the V gene TRBV5-1; 11 nucleotides match TRBD1. The V gene end was trimmed by 1 base and the J gene end by 0 bases; junction bases not matched to a gene: 2. The CDR3 has 17 amino acids. The germline V gene encodes CDR1 SGHRS and CDR2 YFSETQ. CDR3: CASSLRGQGATNEKLFF. The CDR3 nucleotides are TGCGCCAGCAGCTTGAGGGGACAGGGGGCAACTAATGAAAAACTGTTTTTT.

The rearrangement uses TRBV5-1 and TRBJ2-5; TRBD1 matches 12 bases. The V gene end was trimmed by 3 bases and the J gene end by 4 bases; junction bases not matched to a gene: 7. Germline assignment: CDR1 SGHRS and CDR2 YFSETQ. The CDR3 has 16 residues. The CDR3 here is CASSSSGTGGLETQYF. Here the CDR3 DNA reads TGCGCCAGCAGCTCCTCCGGGACAGGGGGCCTAGAGACCCAGTACTTC. Looking up the rest from reference TRBV5-1 and TRBJ2-5 gives the full variable domain: KAGVTQTPRYLIKTRGQQVTLSCSPISGHRSVSWYQQTPGQGLQFLFEYFSETQRNKGNFPGRFSGRQFSNSRSEMNVSTLELGDSALYLCASSSSGTGGLETQYFGPGTRLLVL.

The V call is TRBV4-2, the J call TRBJ1-2; D is ambiguous. The V gene's germline CDR1 is LGHNA and CDR2 YNFKEQ. V was cut by 1 base and J by 6 bases, with 9 bases left in between. This CDR3 comprises 13 residues. This CDR3 is CASSQGLVNGYTF. CDR3 nucleotide sequence: TGTGCCAGCAGCCAAGGTTTAGTTAATGGCTACACCTTC.

The chain recombines TRBV23-1 with TRBJ2-7; 9 positions agree with TRBD2. TRBV23-1 has ORF status, its function being uncertain. The CDR3 sequence is 16 residues long. V lost 9 bases to trimming and J lost 0 bases; unmatched junction nucleotides: 12. The CDR3 is CARGIAGVLPSYEQYF. CDR3 nucleotides: TGCGCCAGGGGAATAGCGGGGGTCCTACCCTCCTACGAGCAGTACTTC.

The chain couples TRBV29-1 to TRBJ2-5; no reliable D call. CDR1 is SQVTM, CDR2 ANQGSEA, per germline. V was pared by 4 bases and J by 7 bases, with 7 bases between. The CDR3 contains 10 residues. The DNA for the CDR3 is TGCAGCGTTGGGCTTGGGACCCAGTACTTC. It translates to CSVGLGTQYF.

This chain connects TRBV6-5 to TRBJ2-5, with D unclear. Germline V gives CDR1 MNHEY, CDR2 SVGAGI. This CDR3 is built from 13 residues. The ends were cut back, 7 bases at V and 4 bases at J, with 13 bases in the middle. CDR3 residues: CASNPAVRETQYF. CDR3 nucleotide sequence: TGTGCCAGCAATCCCGCGGTTCGAGAGACCCAGTACTTC.

The V gene is TRBV3-1 (or the pseudogene TRBV3-2), the J gene TRBJ2-3; D gene uncertain. The CDR3 is 13 residues long. CDR1 and CDR2 (germline): LGHDT, YNNKEL (reference sequence). V lost 0 bases and J lost 6, with 7 bases in between. The CDR3 reads CASSQELADTQYF. The CDR3 nucleotides read TGTGCCAGCAGCCAAGAACTTGCGGATACGCAGTATTTT.

The J gene is TRBJ2-5, the V gene TRBV20-1; D gene uncertain. Germline CDR1 reads DFQATT; CDR2 reads SNEGSKA (reference sequence). The CDR3 is made up of 11 amino acids. The V end was cut by 5 bases, the J end by 6 bases, with 10 bases between. CDR3 sequence reads: CSARSAKTQYF. CDR3 nucleotide sequence: TGCAGTGCTCGTTCCGCGAAGACCCAGTACTTC.

This clone has only one observation. The chain is built from TRBV6-2 or TRBV6-3 and TRBJ2-2; the match to TRBD2 covers 14 bases. This CDR3 contains 18 residues. Germline V gene sequence: CDR1 MNHEY, CDR2 SVGEGT. V was clipped by 6 bases and J by 5 bases; unmatched bases: 11. CDR3 DNA sequence: TGTGCCAGCAGCCCCCACGGACTAGCGGGGGGTGGAACCGGGGAGCTGTTTTTT. It codes for CASSPHGLAGGGTGELFF.

The chain couples TRBV5-1 to TRBJ2-7; 10 bases agree with TRBD2. Trimming took 1 base from V and 2 from J; bases not matched to a gene: 6. This CDR3 is 16 amino acids long. CDR1 and CDR2 (germline): SGHRS, YFSETQ. CDR3 in amino acids: CASSLLAGGSTYEQYF. CDR3 nucleotides: TGCGCCAGCAGCTTGTTAGCGGGAGGCTCCACCTACGAGCAGTACTTC. The full variable domain, its missing parts supplied by reference TRBV5-1 and TRBJ2-7, is KAGVTQTPRYLIKTRGQQVTLSCSPISGHRSVSWYQQTPGQGLQFLFEYFSETQRNKGNFPGRFSGRQFSNSRSEMNVSTLELGDSALYLCASSLLAGGSTYEQYFGPGTRLTVT.

This clone was observed once. The CDR3 DNA reads TGTGCCAGTAGGGGACAGGGGGGCAATCAGCCCCAGCATTTT. The encoded protein is CASRGQGGNQPQHF. The V and J genes are TRBV19 and TRBJ1-5, with 11 bases lining up with TRBD1. The CDR3 has 14 amino acids. V gave up 6 bases and J gave up 2 bases; unmatched junction bases: 0. Germline lookup yields CDR1 LNHDA and CDR2 SQIVND (reference sequence).

This rearrangement joins TRBV10-2 to TRBJ2-1, with 7 nucleotides matching TRBD2. With V trimmed by 9 bases and J by 7 bases, 15 bases remained unmatched. Germline CDR1 WSHSY, CDR2 SAAADI. This CDR3 spans 15 amino acids. The CDR3 reads CASSRLAGEGNEQFF. In DNA form, the CDR3 reads TGCGCCAGTTCAAGACTAGCAGGAGAGGGGAATGAGCAGTTCTTC.

This chain uses TRBV5-1 with TRBJ2-2; 11 bases line up with TRBD2. CDR1 and CDR2 (germline): SGHRS, YFSETQ. V was pared by 5 bases and J by 4 bases, with 7 bases of the junction left unmatched. This CDR3 is 16 amino acids long. CDR3 sequence (DNA): TGCGCCAGCAGACCCAGTCTAGCGGGAGGCACCGGGGAGCTGTTTTTT. Translating it yields CASRPSLAGGTGELFF.

This chain links TRBV11-2 with TRBJ2-2; a possible D gene is TRBD2 (5 bases). Germline assignment: CDR1 SGHAT and CDR2 FQNNGV. V dropped 4 bases and J dropped 2 bases, with 11 bases sitting between them. The CDR3 loop spans 15 amino acids. DNA for the CDR3: TGTGCCAGCAGCTGGGGAGACACTAACACCGGGGAGCTGTTTTTT. Protein: CASSWGDTNTGELFF.

This clone has just one count. The V call is TRBV7-6, the J call TRBJ2-7; possibly TRBD1 for D (6 bases). Germline lookup yields CDR1 SGHVS and CDR2 FNYEAQ. The CDR3 length is 16 residues. V gave up 5 bases and J gave up 2 bases, with 19 bases separating them. CDR3 sequence: CASSTRGRGATYEQYF. In DNA form, the CDR3 reads TGTGCCAGCAGCACCCGGGGCAGGGGTGCGACCTACGAGCAGTACTTC.

The chain is built from TRBV2 and TRBJ2-3; TRBD2 agrees at 9 bases. The CDR3 extends over 14 amino acids. Germline CDR1 SNHLY, CDR2 FYNNEI. J gave up 0 bases and V 8 bases, and 3 bases lay outside the gene matches. The CDR3 coding sequence is TGTGCCAGCGTGGCGGGGGGGAGCACAGATACGCAGTATTTT. Residues: CASVAGGSTDTQYF.

The chain carries TRBV3-1 (or the pseudogene TRBV3-2) and TRBJ2-3, with D unclear. CDR3 length: 12 amino acids. Germline assignment: CDR1 LGHDT and CDR2 YNNKEL (reference sequence). Trimming left V 1 base short and J 4 bases short, with 3 bases between. DNA for the CDR3: TGTGCCAGCAGCCAAGGTCCAGATACGCAGTATTTT. Amino acids: CASSQGPDTQYF.